The 13 T cell receptor beta chains presented below share a single source sample, sequenced in a study of T-cell memory formation after mild COVID-19. A single record per CDR3 protein comes from TCRdb applying MiXCR to the 5' RACE reads. The sample consists of 450,000 to 650,000 distinct CDR3 sequences, approximately 20% of them appearing once. Sequencing was done on a sample of PBMCs or a T cell subset sorted from them (not recorded which). These receptors were taken from an adult woman who had mild COVID-19 (a few samples of this study predate the infection). Cell type and time point are not known.

This clonotype was counted once. V and J are TRBV4-1 and TRBJ2-7, with 10 positions matching TRBD1. Germline V CDR1 and CDR2: MGHRA, YSYEKL. The V segment lost 4 bases and the J segment 5 bases; nucleotides outside the gene matches: 8. This CDR3 is built from 15 residues. The CDR3 DNA reads TGCGCCAGCAGCCCCCGGGACAGGGGACCTAACGAGCAGTACTTC. Translation: CASSPRDRGPNEQYF.

V is TRBV10-3 and J is TRBJ2-1; 9 bases are a match to TRBD2. Germline V CDR1 and CDR2: ENHRY, SYGVKD. V lost 0 bases to trimming and J lost 10 bases; unmatched junction nucleotides: 4. CDR3 length equals 14 residues. The CDR3 region is CAISESSGGREQFF. In DNA form, the CDR3 reads TGTGCCATCAGTGAGTCCAGCGGGGGGAGAGAGCAGTTCTTC.

The table lists this clonotype with many counts. The V call is TRBV6-2 or TRBV6-3, the J call TRBJ2-5, with 7 bases that match TRBD1. Trimming removed 5 bases from V and 5 bases from J; junction bases left unmatched: 2. The CDR3 is 12 residues long. Germline V gene sequence: CDR1 MNHEY, CDR2 SVGEGT. Here the CDR3 DNA reads TGTGCCAGCAGTGGGACAGCCGAGACCCAGTACTTC. It codes for CASSGTAETQYF.

This clonotype was detected only a few times. This chain connects TRBV5-1 to TRBJ2-1; TRBD2 matches at 8 bases. This CDR3 comprises 15 residues. Germline V gene sequence: CDR1 SGHRS, CDR2 YFSETQ. After removal of 0 bases from V and 6 bases from J, the junction contained 5 bases not matched to a gene. The CDR3 nucleotides are TGCGCCAGCAGCTTGGCGCCTAGCGGGCTCAATGAGCAGTTCTTC. Residues: CASSLAPSGLNEQFF.

The chain joins TRBV20-1 to TRBJ1-5; no firm D call. Germline V gene lookup returns CDR1 DFQATT and CDR2 SNEGSKA (reference sequence). This CDR3 has 15 residues. V was cut by 0 bases and J by 0 bases, with 9 bases left in between. The CDR3 loop reads CSARDRQVSNQPQHF. DNA for the CDR3: TGCAGTGCTAGAGATCGCCAGGTTAGCAATCAGCCCCAGCATTTT.

The chain couples TRBV7-9 to TRBJ1-1, with 9 bases matching TRBD1. The germline CDR1 and CDR2 sequences are SEHNR and FQNEAQ (reference sequence). This CDR3 region has 14 residues. The trim removed 1 base at V and 6 bases at J, leaving 3 bases unmatched. CDR3 protein: CASSLDRGQAEAFF. CDR3 in DNA: TGTGCCAGCAGCTTAGACAGGGGGCAAGCTGAAGCTTTCTTT.

The chain joins TRBV29-1 to TRBJ2-1; the match to TRBD1 covers 9 bases. In germline, CDR1 is SQVTM, CDR2 ANQGSEA. J lost 5 bases, V lost 7 bases, and 6 bases had no gene match. The CDR3 runs 13 residues. In DNA form, the CDR3 reads TGCAGCGAATCCGGGACAGGGCACAATGAGCAGTTCTTC. The encoded protein is CSESGTGHNEQFF.

V is TRBV11-2 and J is TRBJ2-4, with a weak D call TRBD1 (5 bases). Germline CDR1 and CDR2: SGHAT and FQNNGV. Trimming removed 3 bases from V and 6 bases from J, with 18 bases in between. CDR3 length: 16 residues. Here the CDR3 reads CASSFYRSAIGNIQYF. The CDR3 DNA reads as TGTGCCAGCAGCTTCTACAGGTCGGCCATCGGAAACATTCAGTACTTC. Using reference TRBV11-2 and TRBJ2-4 for the parts outside the CDR3, the full variable domain is EAGVAQSPRYKIIEKRQSVAFWCNPISGHATLYWYQQILGQGPKLLIQFQNNGVVDDSQLPKDRFSAERLKGVDSTLKIQPAKLEDSAVYLCASSFYRSAIGNIQYFGAGTRLSVL.

Only a few counts were recorded for this clonotype. The chain links TRBV3-1 to TRBJ2-3; maybe TRBD2 (6 bases). Trimming stripped 1 base from V and 10 bases from J, with 12 bases between. The CDR3 contains 13 residues. CDR1 is LGHDT and CDR2 is YNNKEL in the germline V gene (reference sequence). The CDR3 here is CASSQADYRAQYF. The CDR3 region has the DNA TGTGCCAGCAGCCAAGCGGACTATAGGGCGCAGTATTTT.

This clonotype has at least ten counts. The genes are TRBV24-1 and TRBJ2-1; D call uncertain. This CDR3 is built from 15 residues. Between the trimmed V and J ends, which lost 4 bases and 9 bases, there was a span of 18 bases. The V gene's germline CDR1 is KGHDR and CDR2 SFDVKD. CDR3 DNA: TGTGCCACCAGTGACGCCGCCGGAGCTAGAGGTGAGCAGTTCTTC. It encodes CATSDAAGARGEQFF.

This clonotype was observed a few times. V gene TRBV4-1 combines with J gene TRBJ2-7; D could derive from TRBD1 or TRBD2 (5 bases each). V was shortened by 3 bases and J by 2 bases, with 14 bases between the two germline ends. Germline V gene data show CDR1 as MGHRA and CDR2 as YSYEKL. The CDR3 contains 15 residues. CDR3 protein: CASSHQRDAAYEQYF. CDR3 bases: TGCGCCAGCAGCCACCAGAGGGACGCAGCCTACGAGCAGTACTTC.

The J gene is TRBJ1-1, the V gene TRBV18, with D uncertain. The CDR3 contains 12 residues. The germline V and J ends were trimmed by 3 bases and 5 bases, with 7 bases remaining between them. Germline V gene data show CDR1 as KGHSH and CDR2 as LQKENI. CDR3 loop: CASSPVGTEAFF. CDR3 sequence (DNA): TGTGCCAGCTCACCCGTTGGGACTGAAGCTTTCTTT.

This chain links TRBV27 with TRBJ2-1; 7 nucleotides match TRBD1. After removal of 1 base from V and 2 bases from J, the junction contained 8 bases not matched to a gene. CDR1 MNHEY and CDR2 SMNVEV come from the germline V gene (reference sequence). The CDR3 has 17 residues. The CDR3 nucleotides read TGTGCCAGCAGTTTATGGGGCCGACAGGGAACCTACAATGAGCAGTTCTTC. Residues: CASSLWGRQGTYNEQFF.